These 13 T cell receptor beta chains came from one sample sequenced in a study of breast tumors, draining lymph nodes, adjacent tissues. Breast cancer patients provided tissue from their axillary draining lymph nodes. MiXCR, applied by TCRdb to the multiplex PCR reads, yields one record per CDR3 protein. The sample records under 350,000 distinct CDR3 sequences, around 31% being singletons. The sequencing sample was made of axillary lymph node tissue. The receptor set was obtained from a female donor with breast cancer. Some clones in this sample may be carry-over from other donors' samples.

This clonotype was detected many times. The chain joins TRBV29-1 to TRBJ1-5; D possibly corresponds to TRBD1 (5 bases). V was clipped by 4 bases and J by 6 bases, with 10 bases between them. Germline-derived CDR1 and CDR2 are SQVTM and ANQGSEA. The CDR3 runs to 12 residues. This CDR3 is CSVGRVGQPQHF. CDR3 DNA sequence: TGCAGCGTTGGCAGGGTCGGTCAGCCCCAGCATTTT.

In its sample, this clonotype was seen many times. This sequence joins TRBV19 and TRBJ2-1; D is perhaps TRBD1 or TRBD2 (5 bases each). Germline-derived CDR1 and CDR2 are LNHDA and SQIVND (reference sequence). V dropped 7 bases and J dropped 2 bases, with 12 bases sitting between them. The CDR3 contains 14 residues. The CDR3 DNA reads as TGTGCCAGTAAAACCGGGACCACCTACAATGAGCAGTTCTTC. Translated: CASKTGTTYNEQFF.

This clonotype was seen ten or more times. The rearrangement links TRBV30 to TRBJ1-2; D is ambiguous. Germline CDR1 reads GTSNPN; CDR2 reads SVGIG (reference sequence). Trimming left V 2 bases short and J 2 bases short, with 6 bases between. The CDR3 spans 12 residues. The CDR3 sequence is CAWSRGNYGYTF. In DNA form, the CDR3 reads TGTGCCTGGAGTCGGGGAAACTATGGCTACACCTTC.

This clonotype was picked up many times. The chain links TRBV9 to TRBJ2-1, with D perhaps TRBD2 (5 bases). Trimming shortened V by 0 bases and J by 8 bases, and 12 bases separated the two germline ends. The CDR3 loop spans 14 amino acids. Germline CDR1 is SGDLS and CDR2 is YYNGEE. The CDR3 reads CASSVVPGSDEQFF. The CDR3 DNA is TGTGCCAGCAGCGTAGTGCCGGGGAGCGATGAGCAGTTCTTC.

The chain has TRBV19 and TRBJ2-5; D tentatively fits TRBD1 or TRBD2 (8 bases each). The CDR3 consists of 14 residues. V was trimmed by 6 bases and J by 5 bases, leaving 16 bases between them. Germline V gene data show CDR1 as LNHDA and CDR2 as SQIVND (reference sequence). In DNA, the CDR3 is TGTGCCAGTAGGGACGGGGGGGACAGGGAGACCCAGTACTTC. This sequence encodes CASRDGGDRETQYF.

This clonotype was seen repeatedly, ten times or more. The V gene is TRBV18, the J gene TRBJ2-3; possibly TRBD1 or TRBD2 for D (6 bases each). The V and J ends lost 0 bases and 6 bases respectively, with 16 bases between them. The CDR3 is 16 residues long. CDR1 and CDR2 from the germline V gene are KGHSH and LQKENI. CDR3 coding DNA: TGTGCCAGCTCACCACCGGTATCCGGGGGCGCGGATACGCAGTATTTT. It codes for CASSPPVSGGADTQYF.

The CDR3 bases are TGCAGTGCTAGAGTGCCCGACACCGGGGAGCTGTTTTTT. It translates to CSARVPDTGELFF. This chain links TRBV20-1 with TRBJ2-2, with D uncertain. Trimming left V 1 base short and J 3 bases short, with 6 bases between. The germline gives CDR1 DFQATT, CDR2 SNEGSKA (reference sequence). This CDR3 has 13 amino acids.

This clonotype was recorded at least ten times. This chain joins TRBV4-2 and TRBJ2-7, with TRBD2 as a possible D gene (6 bases). V was clipped by 2 bases and J by 3 bases, with 17 bases between them. The CDR3 is 16 residues long. Germline-derived CDR1 and CDR2 are LGHNA and YNFKEQ. The DNA of the CDR3 is TGTGCCAGCAGCCAACCGGCGCCGGGAGACAGCTACGAGCAGTACTTC. Its protein is CASSQPAPGDSYEQYF.

The chain couples TRBV7-7 to TRBJ2-3, with a tentative D call TRBD2 (5 bases). CDR3 length: 10 amino acids. Germline values: CDR1 SSHAT, CDR2 FNYEAQ (reference sequence). With 11 bases removed from V and 5 bases from J, the gap between germline ends came to 8 bases. CDR3 coding DNA: TGTGCCCGGGGAAAAGATACGCAGTATTTT. This translates into CARGKDTQYF.

The chain employs TRBV29-1 and TRBJ2-2; 11 nucleotides line up with TRBD1. With 7 bases clipped from V and 0 bases from J, the junction kept 4 bases outside the gene matches. Per the germline V gene, CDR1 is SQVTM and CDR2 is ANQGSEA. This CDR3 contains 15 residues. CDR3 coding DNA: TGCAGCGGGGGACAGGGGGTAGCGAACACCGGGGAGCTGTTTTTT. Translation: CSGGQGVANTGELFF.

This clonotype has a count of ten or more. The rearrangement links TRBV29-1 to TRBJ1-5; no definite D call. The length of the CDR3 is 16 residues. Trimming shortened V by 4 bases and J by 2 bases, and 18 bases separated the two germline ends. Germline CDR1 SQVTM, CDR2 ANQGSEA. In nucleotides, the CDR3 is TGCAGCGTTGTAGAGCGGGTCGCGGAGGGCAATCAGCCCCAGCATTTT. This codes for CSVVERVAEGNQPQHF.

This clonotype was seen ten or more times. The rearrangement joins TRBV6-4 to TRBJ1-5; D unresolved. Germline V gives CDR1 MRHNA, CDR2 SNTAGT. CDR3 size: 17 residues. Trimming removed 5 bases at V and 2 bases at J, with 19 bases between. Written as DNA, the CDR3 is TGTGCCAGCAGTCGCCTGTCGGGTAGTGGTGGCAATCAGCCCCAGCATTTT. Its protein is CASSRLSGSGGNQPQHF.

V gene TRBV27 combines with J gene TRBJ2-2, with a tentative D call TRBD1 (5 bases). Germline-derived CDR1 and CDR2 are MNHEY and SMNVEV (reference sequence). The germline V and J ends were trimmed by 3 bases and 4 bases, with 15 bases remaining between them. This CDR3 contains 16 residues. The CDR3 loop is CASSFSSRASTGELFF. CDR3 nucleotides: TGTGCCAGCAGTTTTTCTTCCAGGGCGAGCACCGGGGAGCTGTTTTTT.